This T cell receptor (beta chain) came from a study of T cells in localized non-small cell lung cancer. Findings and limits, study-wide: Clonality of T cells reached its maximum in uninvolved adjacent lung, surpassing tumor. Appearing in adjacent lung were a median about 50 of the top 100 tumor clones. Heterogeneity remains possible because sequencing was limited to only one tumor region.

TCRdb's table, derived via immunoSEQ multiplex PCR, lists solely in-frame clones and lacks some. The sample carries roughly 20,000 clones, about 88% recorded once. Remarks on this clone: What it binds is not known.

This sample comprised peripheral blood, obtained before any cancer treatment. The TCR sequence derives from a man aged 40 to 75 with stage I lung adenocarcinoma.

The CDR3 protein is CASRYTTNTEAFF. DNA of the CDR3: TGTGCCTCCCGGTATACGACGAACACTGAAGCTTTCTTT. The chain is built from TRBV11-2 and TRBJ1-1; D ambiguous. The CDR3 is 13 residues long. Looked up from germline, CDR1 is SGHAT and CDR2 is FQNNGV. Trimming took 11 bases from V and 1 from J, leaving 14 bases between them.